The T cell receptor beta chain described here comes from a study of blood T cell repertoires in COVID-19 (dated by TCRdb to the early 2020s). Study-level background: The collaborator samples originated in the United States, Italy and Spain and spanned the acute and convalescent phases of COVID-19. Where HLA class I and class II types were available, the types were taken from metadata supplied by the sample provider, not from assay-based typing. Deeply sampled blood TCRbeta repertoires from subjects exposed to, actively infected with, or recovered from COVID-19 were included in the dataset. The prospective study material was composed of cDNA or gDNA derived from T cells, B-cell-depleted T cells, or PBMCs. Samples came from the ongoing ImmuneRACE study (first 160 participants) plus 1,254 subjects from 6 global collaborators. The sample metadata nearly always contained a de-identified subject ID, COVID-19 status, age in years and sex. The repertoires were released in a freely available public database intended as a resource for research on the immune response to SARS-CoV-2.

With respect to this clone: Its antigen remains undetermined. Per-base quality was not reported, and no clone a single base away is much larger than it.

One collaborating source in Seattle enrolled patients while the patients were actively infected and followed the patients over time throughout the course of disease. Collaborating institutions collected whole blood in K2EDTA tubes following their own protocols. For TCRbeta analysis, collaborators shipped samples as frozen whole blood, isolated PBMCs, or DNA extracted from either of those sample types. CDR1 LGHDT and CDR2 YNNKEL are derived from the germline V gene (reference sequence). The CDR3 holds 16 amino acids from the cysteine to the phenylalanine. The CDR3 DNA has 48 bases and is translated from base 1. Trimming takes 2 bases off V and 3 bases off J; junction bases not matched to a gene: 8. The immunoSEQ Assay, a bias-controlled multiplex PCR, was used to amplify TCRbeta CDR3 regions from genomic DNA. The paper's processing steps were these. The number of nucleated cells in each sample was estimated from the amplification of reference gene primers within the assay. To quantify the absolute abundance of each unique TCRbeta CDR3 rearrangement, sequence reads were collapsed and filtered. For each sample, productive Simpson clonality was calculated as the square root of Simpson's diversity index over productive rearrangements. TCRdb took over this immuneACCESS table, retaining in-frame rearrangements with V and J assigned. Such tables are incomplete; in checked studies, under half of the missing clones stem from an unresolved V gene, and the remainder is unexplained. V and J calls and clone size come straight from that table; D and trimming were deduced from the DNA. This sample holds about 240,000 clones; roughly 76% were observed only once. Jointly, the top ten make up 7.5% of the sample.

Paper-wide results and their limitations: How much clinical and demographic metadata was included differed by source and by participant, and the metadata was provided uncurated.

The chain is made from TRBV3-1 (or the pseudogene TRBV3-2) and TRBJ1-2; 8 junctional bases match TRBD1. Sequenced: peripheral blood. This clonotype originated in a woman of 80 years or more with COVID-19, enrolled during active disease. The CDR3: CASSQTLRGRDYGYTF. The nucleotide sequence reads TGTGCCAGCAGCCAAACCCTCAGGGGGCGCGACTATGGCTACACCTTC.